The next 32 T cell receptor beta chains were all read from a single sample in a study of T-cell reconstitution after alpha-beta-depleted transplantation in children. Preparation of the TCRbeta library involved a method that used unique molecular identifiers. One entry per CDR3 protein, called by TCRdb with MiXCR from the PCR reads. The sample lists 800,000 to 1,000,000 distinct CDR3 sequences, under 30% occurring once. Sample: PBMCs, mostly from graft donor cells, taken 360 days after TCRalphabeta/CD19-depleted stem cell transplant. Receptor source: a boy under two years old who had a stem cell transplant for SCID, so the T cells may come from the graft donor.

This chain connects TRBV15 to TRBJ2-7, with a possible D match to TRBD1 (5 bases). V was pared by 3 bases and J by 10 bases, with 13 bases between. The CDR3 runs 12 residues. The germline V gene encodes CDR1 LNHNV and CDR2 YYDKDF (reference sequence). The CDR3 DNA reads as TGTGCCACCAGCAGCGACAGCAACCTACAGTACTTC. Amino acid sequence: CATSSDSNLQYF.

This clonotype was picked up one time. The rearrangement joins TRBV29-1 to TRBJ2-1; a weak D match, TRBD2 (5 bases). The length of the CDR3 is 20 residues. V lost 1 base to trimming and J lost 0 bases, with 25 bases between them. Germline V lookup: CDR1 SQVTM, CDR2 ANQGSEA. In DNA form, the CDR3 reads TGCAGCGTTGAAGGGGTCGCCAACGAGGCGGGCGCCTCCTCCTACAATGAGCAGTTCTTC. Its translation is CSVEGVANEAGASSYNEQFF.

The rearrangement uses TRBV5-1 and TRBJ2-5, with D maybe TRBD2 (6 bases). This CDR3 contains 15 residues. Germline V lookup: CDR1 SGHRS, CDR2 YFSETQ. Trimming left V 4 bases short and J 5 bases short, with 18 bases between. CDR3 amino acids: CASSPSGGRIETQYF. The CDR3, as DNA: TGCGCCAGCAGCCCGAGTGGAGGGAGGATCGAGACCCAGTACTTC.

The CDR3 is CASSLPRERGGGDTQYF. CDR3 sequence (DNA): TGTGCCAGCAGTCTTCCCCGTGAGCGGGGGGGCGGGGATACGCAGTATTTT. V is TRBV28 and J is TRBJ2-3, with 10 bases fitting TRBD2. J gave up 6 bases and V 5 bases, and 14 bases lay outside the gene matches. The CDR3 is 17 amino acids. Germline assignment: CDR1 MDHEN and CDR2 SYDVKM.

This chain links TRBV29-1 with TRBJ2-1, with D possibly called TRBD1 or TRBD2 (5 bases each). CDR1 and CDR2 from the germline V gene are SQVTM and ANQGSEA. Trimming shortened V by 8 bases and J by 6 bases, and 17 bases separated the two germline ends. This CDR3 spans 13 amino acids. The CDR3 nucleotides read TGCAGCTTCGGGGCAGTAAAGGGCAATGAGCAGTTCTTC. The encoded protein is CSFGAVKGNEQFF.

CDR3 protein: CASSTLGTFYNEQFF. DNA of the CDR3: TGTGCCAGCAGTACTCTAGGGACCTTCTACAATGAGCAGTTCTTC. The chain employs TRBV6-5 and TRBJ2-1; D is possibly TRBD1 or TRBD2 (5 bases each). The CDR3 is 15 residues long. Germline V gene sequence: CDR1 MNHEY, CDR2 SVGAGI. V was pared by 5 bases and J by 3 bases, with 14 bases between.

The chain couples TRBV4-1 to TRBJ1-2, with 9 bases that match TRBD1. Per the germline V gene, CDR1 is MGHRA and CDR2 is YSYEKL. This CDR3 is built from 14 residues. V trimming: 2 bases; J trimming: 5 bases; junction bases outside the gene matches: 3. CDR3 sequence: CASSQSDRGYGYTF. The CDR3 DNA sequence: TGCGCCAGCAGCCAATCCGACAGGGGGTATGGCTACACCTTC.

The rearrangement links TRBV3-1 to TRBJ2-3; D uncertain. The CDR3 covers 15 residues. From germline, CDR1 is LGHDT and CDR2 YNNKEL (reference sequence). V was trimmed by 0 bases and J by 5 bases, leaving 12 bases between them. CDR3 nucleotide sequence: TGTGCCAGCAGCCAAGAAAGCAGGATCGTAGATACGCAGTATTTT. Its protein is CASSQESRIVDTQYF.

The chain uses TRBV12-3 or TRBV12-4 and TRBJ1-2, with 8 positions matching TRBD1. The junction had 5 bases not matched to a gene; V was cut back by 5 bases and J by 6 bases. The CDR3 is 13 amino acids. The CDR3 DNA reads as TGTGCCAGCAGTCCCGACAGGGGAAATGGCTACACCTTC. Protein: CASSPDRGNGYTF.

The chain links TRBV12-3 or TRBV12-4 to TRBJ2-1, with D unclear. There are 14 residues in the CDR3. V lost 3 bases, J lost 9 bases, and 15 bases lay in between. This CDR3 is CASSLGALGGEQFF. The DNA for the CDR3 is TGTGCCAGCAGTTTGGGTGCCCTAGGTGGTGAGCAGTTCTTC.

J is TRBJ2-1 and V is TRBV2; tentative D call: TRBD2 (6 bases). The CDR3 is 16 residues long. The V gene's germline CDR1 is SNHLY and CDR2 FYNNEI. Trimming left V 2 bases short and J 4 bases short, with 15 bases between. For the CDR3, the DNA is TGTGCCAGCAGTGAATTATCTAGGAGGGTTTACAATGAGCAGTTCTTC. It translates to CASSELSRRVYNEQFF.

V usage is TRBV7-3 and J usage is TRBJ2-1; the D gene is possibly TRBD2 (5 bases). Trimming took 5 bases from V and 5 from J, leaving 10 bases between them. The CDR3 length is 13 residues. Germline-derived CDR1 and CDR2 are SGHTA and FQGTGA. CDR3 protein: CASSLTLDNEQFF. The DNA for the CDR3 is TGTGCCAGCAGCCTGACACTAGACAATGAGCAGTTCTTC.

The V call is TRBV12-3 or TRBV12-4, the J call TRBJ1-2; TRBD1 might be the D (5 bases). The CDR3 has 15 residues. The V gene lost 3 bases and the J gene lost 0 bases, with 11 bases spanning the gap. The CDR3 loop reads CASSFASGANYGYTF. The CDR3 DNA reads TGTGCCAGCAGTTTCGCCTCGGGGGCTAACTATGGCTACACCTTC.

This chain links TRBV12-3 or TRBV12-4 with TRBJ2-7; 8 bases are shared with TRBD1. Losses at the gene ends were 3 bases for V and 4 bases for J; bases not matched to a gene: 5. CDR3 length: 14 residues. CDR3 sequence (DNA): TGTGCCAGCAGTTTTAGGGACAGGTTATACGAGCAGTACTTC. Amino acid sequence: CASSFRDRLYEQYF.

V gene TRBV4-1 combines with J gene TRBJ2-2, with D maybe TRBD2 (5 bases). V was shortened by 1 base and J by 5 bases, with 14 bases between the two germline ends. There are 16 residues in the CDR3. CDR1 MGHRA and CDR2 YSYEKL come from the germline V gene. DNA for the CDR3: TGCGCCAGCAGCCAAGGCGTCCGGGATCCTACCGGGGAGCTGTTTTTT. It translates to CASSQGVRDPTGELFF.

This clonotype was detected a few times. CDR3 in amino acids: CASSQDLTVGRDEQYF. CDR3 nucleotide sequence: TGCGCCAGCAGCCAAGACCTAACCGTGGGCAGGGACGAGCAGTACTTC. V and J are TRBV4-1 and TRBJ2-7; possible D gene TRBD1, 5 bases. V shed 0 bases and J shed 5 bases, with 17 bases lying between them. This CDR3 is 16 amino acids long. The germline V gene encodes CDR1 MGHRA and CDR2 YSYEKL.

The rearrangement joins TRBV30 to TRBJ2-3; TRBD1 matches at 9 bases. The germline V gene encodes CDR1 GTSNPN and CDR2 SVGIG (reference sequence). Trimming at V came to 7 bases and at J to 5 bases, leaving 7 bases not matched to a gene. CDR3 length: 13 residues. CDR3 DNA: TGTGCCTCCCCAGGACAGGGGATAGATACGCAGTATTTT. Protein: CASPGQGIDTQYF.

This chain links TRBV5-1 with TRBJ1-3, with D unresolved. The germline V and J ends were trimmed by 4 bases and 0 bases, with 11 bases remaining between them. Germline CDR1 is SGHRS and CDR2 is YFSETQ. The CDR3 has 15 residues. The CDR3 nucleotides read TGCGCCAGCAGCAGCCCGACAACCTCTGGAAACACCATATATTTT. Its translation is CASSSPTTSGNTIYF. The variable domain in full, with the rest retrieved from reference TRBV5-1 and TRBJ1-3, is KAGVTQTPRYLIKTRGQQVTLSCSPISGHRSVSWYQQTPGQGLQFLFEYFSETQRNKGNFPGRFSGRQFSNSRSEMNVSTLELGDSALYLCASSSPTTSGNTIYFGEGSWLTVV.

This clonotype has only a few counts. J is TRBJ1-1 and V is TRBV6-1; maybe TRBD1 (5 bases). Per germline, CDR1 MNHNS and CDR2 SASEGT. The germline V and J ends were trimmed by 6 bases and 6 bases, with 20 bases remaining between them. The CDR3 totals 15 residues. This chain's CDR3 is CASRPPFGGVAEAFF. The DNA for the CDR3 is TGTGCCAGCAGACCGCCTTTCGGGGGGGTTGCTGAAGCTTTCTTT.

This sequence joins TRBV28 and TRBJ2-7; 12 bases align to TRBD2. The ends lost 8 bases at V and 2 bases at J; junction bases unmatched: 10. Germline V lookup: CDR1 MDHEN, CDR2 SYDVKM. The CDR3 runs 16 residues. This CDR3 is CASLSDRLAGAYEQYF. The DNA of the CDR3 is TGTGCCAGCCTTTCCGACCGACTAGCGGGGGCCTACGAGCAGTACTTC.

This clonotype was seen a few times. The chain has TRBV10-3 and TRBJ1-2, with D unresolved. The V gene lost 4 bases and the J gene lost 5 bases, with 8 bases spanning the gap. Germline V gene sequence: CDR1 ENHRY, CDR2 SYGVKD. The CDR3 contains 12 residues. DNA for the CDR3: TGTGCCATCAGTGGGTCCCTGTATGGCTACACCTTC. It translates to CAISGSLYGYTF.

This sequence joins TRBV29-1 and TRBJ1-2; 7 positions agree with TRBD1. The CDR3 consists of 12 residues. V lost 2 bases to trimming and J lost 5 bases; unmatched junction nucleotides: 2. The germline CDR1 and CDR2 sequences are SQVTM and ANQGSEA. CDR3 nucleotide sequence: TGCAGCGTTGAAAAGACAGGGTATGGCTACACCTTC. This gives the protein CSVEKTGYGYTF.

This clonotype has just a few counts. The chain has TRBV25-1 and TRBJ2-3, with D possibly being TRBD2 (6 bases). The germline V and J ends were trimmed by 7 bases and 9 bases, with 14 bases remaining between them. CDR1 MGHDK and CDR2 SYGVNS come from the germline V gene. CDR3 size: 12 residues. CDR3 residues: CASTRGDSTQYF. The CDR3 coding sequence is TGTGCCAGCACCCGAGGGGACTCGACGCAGTATTTT.

The CDR3 bases are TGTGCCAGCGGGACCGGGATATATGAGCAGTTCTTC. Amino acids: CASGTGIYEQFF. The chain carries TRBV9 and TRBJ2-1, with D perhaps matching TRBD1 or TRBD2 (5 bases each). Germline values: CDR1 SGDLS, CDR2 YYNGEE. This CDR3 is 12 amino acids long. Trimming pared 7 bases from V and 8 bases from J, leaving 13 bases between. The full variable domain, in which reference TRBV9 and TRBJ2-1 provide the parts outside the CDR3, is DSGVTQTPKHLITATGQRVTLRCSPRSGDLSVYWYQQSLDQGLQFLIQYYNGEERAKGNILERFSAQQFPDLHSELNLSSLELGDSALYFCASGTGIYEQFFGPGTRLTVL.

This clonotype was found a few times. The rearrangement links TRBV6-1 to TRBJ1-5, with D tentatively TRBD1 (6 bases). CDR1 is MNHNS and CDR2 is SASEGT in the germline V gene. V was trimmed by 2 bases and J by 5 bases, leaving 7 bases between them. The CDR3 consists of 13 residues. CDR3 bases: TGTGCCAGCAGTGAATCAGGGGATCAGCCCCAGCATTTT. Protein: CASSESGDQPQHF.

The chain employs TRBV5-1 and TRBJ2-5; 11 bases line up with TRBD2. This CDR3 has 17 residues. CDR1 and CDR2 (germline): SGHRS, YFSETQ. The J segment lost 2 bases and the V segment lost 0 bases, leaving 6 bases of the junction unmatched. The CDR3: CASSLVPGLAAQETQYF. In DNA form, the CDR3 reads TGCGCCAGCAGCTTGGTACCGGGACTAGCGGCTCAAGAGACCCAGTACTTC.

V gene TRBV9 combines with J gene TRBJ1-1, with D possibly matching TRBD1 (5 bases). The CDR3 runs 15 residues. Looked up from germline, CDR1 is SGDLS and CDR2 is YYNGEE. V was clipped by 0 bases and J by 1 base, with 10 bases between them. The CDR3, as DNA: TGTGCCAGCAGCGTAGGGAGGCAGGGGAACACTGAAGCTTTCTTT. This sequence encodes CASSVGRQGNTEAFF. Looking up the rest from reference TRBV9 and TRBJ1-1 gives the full variable domain: DSGVTQTPKHLITATGQRVTLRCSPRSGDLSVYWYQQSLDQGLQFLIQYYNGEERAKGNILERFSAQQFPDLHSELNLSSLELGDSALYFCASSVGRQGNTEAFFGQGTRLTVV.

The sample holds many counts of this clonotype. This chain uses TRBV7-2 with TRBJ2-3, with D perhaps TRBD2 (6 bases). CDR3 length: 14 residues. CDR1 and CDR2 from the germline V gene are SGHTA and FQGNSA. V was pared by 2 bases and J by 5 bases, with 11 bases between. The CDR3 region is CASSLSGSEDTQYF. CDR3 DNA: TGTGCCAGCAGCTTATCCGGGAGTGAAGATACGCAGTATTTT.

The rearrangement uses TRBV11-1 and TRBJ1-2; 9 nucleotides align to TRBD1. The V and J ends lost 1 base and 4 bases, in that order; junction bases with no gene match: 22. The CDR3 contains 21 residues. Per the germline V gene, CDR1 is SGHAT and CDR2 is FQDESV (reference sequence). In nucleotides, the CDR3 is TGTGCCAGCAGCTTAGGTGCCGGCCGAGAGGACAGGGGAACCTTCCTCTATGGCTACACCTTC. Protein: CASSLGAGREDRGTFLYGYTF. Complete variable domain (other parts from reference TRBV11-1 and TRBJ1-2): EAEVAQSPRYKITEKSQAVAFWCDPISGHATLYWYRQILGQGPELLVQFQDESVVDDSQLPKDRFSAERLKGVDSTLKIQPAELGDSAMYLCASSLGAGREDRGTFLYGYTFGSGTRLTVV.

The genes are TRBV5-1 and TRBJ2-3; D might be TRBD2 (7 bases). The CDR3 spans 16 residues. The V and J ends lost 0 bases and 2 bases respectively, with 13 bases between them. Germline CDR1 reads SGHRS; CDR2 reads YFSETQ. The CDR3 spells CASSLGGGPHTDTQYF. CDR3 sequence (DNA): TGCGCCAGCAGCTTGGGGGGGGGCCCCCACACAGATACGCAGTATTTT.

This clonotype was found a few times. This chain uses TRBV12-3 or TRBV12-4 with TRBJ1-1; maybe TRBD1 (5 bases). Trimming took 6 bases from V and 5 from J, leaving 22 bases between them. The CDR3 runs to 16 residues. CDR3 DNA: TGTGCCAGCAGCCTAGGCGGGGGAGAGGGAGGAACTGAAGCTTTCTTT. This codes for CASSLGGGEGGTEAFF.

This clonotype was seen only a few times. V and J are TRBV28 and TRBJ2-5, with 9 bases lining up with TRBD1. CDR1 is MDHEN, CDR2 SYDVKM, per germline. This CDR3 region has 14 residues. Unmatched junction bases numbered 8, after V lost 10 bases and J lost 2 bases. This chain's CDR3 is CATGGTGTQETQYF. In DNA, the CDR3 is TGTGCCACTGGCGGGACAGGGACTCAAGAGACCCAGTACTTC.